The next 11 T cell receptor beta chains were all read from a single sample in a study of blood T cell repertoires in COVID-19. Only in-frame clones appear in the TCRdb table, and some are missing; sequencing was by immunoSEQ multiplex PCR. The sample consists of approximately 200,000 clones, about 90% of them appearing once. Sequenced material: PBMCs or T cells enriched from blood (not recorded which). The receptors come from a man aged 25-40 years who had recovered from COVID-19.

The DNA for the CDR3 is TGTGCCAGCAGCCAAGATGCCAGGGCCCTATCCTACGAGCAGTACTTC. Its protein product is CASSQDARALSYEQYF. The gene calls are TRBV14 and TRBJ2-7; D is possibly TRBD1 (5 bases). The CDR3 length is 16 residues. CDR1 and CDR2 from the germline V gene are SGHDN and FVKESK. Trimming cost V 0 bases and J 1 base, with 13 bases left between them. Filled out from reference TRBV14 and TRBJ2-7, the complete variable domain reads EAGVTQFPSHSVIEKGQTVTLRCDPISGHDNLYWYRRVMGKEIKFLLHFVKESKQDESGMPNNRFLAERTGGTYSTLKVQPAELEDSGVYFCASSQDARALSYEQYFGPGTRLTVT.

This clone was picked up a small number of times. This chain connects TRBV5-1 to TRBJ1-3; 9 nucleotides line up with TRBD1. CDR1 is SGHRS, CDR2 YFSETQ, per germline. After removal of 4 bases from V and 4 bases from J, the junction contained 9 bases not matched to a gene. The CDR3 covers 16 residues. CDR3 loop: CASSPTGTGMGNTIYF. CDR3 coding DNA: TGCGCCAGCAGCCCAACCGGGACAGGGATGGGAAACACCATATATTTT.

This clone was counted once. In nucleotides, the CDR3 is TGTGCCAGCAATCGCCCGGGACAGGGCTATGGCTACACCTTC. Protein: CASNRPGQGYGYTF. The chain couples TRBV28 to TRBJ1-2, with TRBD1 matching 9 bases. The V gene end was trimmed by 7 bases and the J gene end by 4 bases; junction bases not matched to a gene: 7. Germline V lookup: CDR1 MDHEN, CDR2 SYDVKM. This CDR3 region has 14 residues.

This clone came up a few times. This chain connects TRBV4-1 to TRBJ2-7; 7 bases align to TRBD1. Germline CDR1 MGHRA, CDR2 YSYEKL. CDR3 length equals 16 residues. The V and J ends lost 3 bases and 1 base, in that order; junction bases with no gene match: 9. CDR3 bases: TGCGCCAGCAGCCACAACTCCGGGACAGCATCCTACGAGCAGTACTTC. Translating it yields CASSHNSGTASYEQYF.

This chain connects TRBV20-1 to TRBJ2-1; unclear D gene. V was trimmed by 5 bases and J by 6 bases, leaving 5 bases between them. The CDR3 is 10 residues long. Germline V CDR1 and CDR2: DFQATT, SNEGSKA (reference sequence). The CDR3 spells CSALVNEQFF. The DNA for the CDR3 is TGCAGTGCTTTAGTCAATGAGCAGTTCTTC.

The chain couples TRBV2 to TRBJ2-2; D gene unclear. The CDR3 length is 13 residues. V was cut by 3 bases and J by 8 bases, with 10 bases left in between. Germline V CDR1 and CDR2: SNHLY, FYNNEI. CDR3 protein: CASSDPTGGELFF. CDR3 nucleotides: TGTGCCAGCAGTGATCCGACCGGGGGGGAGCTGTTTTTT.

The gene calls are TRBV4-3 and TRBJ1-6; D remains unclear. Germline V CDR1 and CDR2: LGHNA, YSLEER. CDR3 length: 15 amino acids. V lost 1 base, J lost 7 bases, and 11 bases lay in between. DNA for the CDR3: TGCGCCAGCAGCCAAGCAGGACGGAGGAATTCACCCCTCCACTTT. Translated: CASSQAGRRNSPLHF.

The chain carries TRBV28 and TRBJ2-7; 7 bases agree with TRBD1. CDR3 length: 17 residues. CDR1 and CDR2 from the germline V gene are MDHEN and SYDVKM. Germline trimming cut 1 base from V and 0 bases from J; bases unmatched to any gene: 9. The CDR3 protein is CASSLSGGSFSSYEQYF. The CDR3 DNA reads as TGTGCCAGCAGTTTATCAGGGGGTAGTTTTAGCTCCTACGAGCAGTACTTC. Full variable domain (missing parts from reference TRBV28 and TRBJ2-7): DVKVTQSSRYLVKRTGEKVFLECVQDMDHENMFWYRQDPGLGLRLIYFSYDVKMKEKGDIPEGYSVSREKKERFSLILESASTNQTSMYLCASSLSGGSFSSYEQYFGPGTRLTVT.

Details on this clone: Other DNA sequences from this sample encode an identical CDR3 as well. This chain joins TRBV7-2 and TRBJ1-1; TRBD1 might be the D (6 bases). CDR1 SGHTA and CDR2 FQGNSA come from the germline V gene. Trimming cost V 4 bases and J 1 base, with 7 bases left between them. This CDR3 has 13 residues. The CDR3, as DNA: TGTGCCAGCAGCTCGGACAGGAACACTGAAGCTTTCTTT. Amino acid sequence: CASSSDRNTEAFF.

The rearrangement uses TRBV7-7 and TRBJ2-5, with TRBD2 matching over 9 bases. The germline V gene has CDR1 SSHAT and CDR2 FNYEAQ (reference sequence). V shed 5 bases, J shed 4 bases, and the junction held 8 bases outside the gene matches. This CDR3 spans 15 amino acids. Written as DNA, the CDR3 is TGTGCCAGCAGCATGACTAGCGGCAATACAGAGACCCAGTACTTC. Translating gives CASSMTSGNTETQYF. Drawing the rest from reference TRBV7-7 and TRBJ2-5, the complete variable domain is GAGVSQSPRYKVTKRGQDVTLRCDPISSHATLYWYQQALGQGPEFLTYFNYEAQPDKSGLPSDRFSAERPEGSISTLTIQRTEQRDSAMYRCASSMTSGNTETQYFGPGTRLLVL.

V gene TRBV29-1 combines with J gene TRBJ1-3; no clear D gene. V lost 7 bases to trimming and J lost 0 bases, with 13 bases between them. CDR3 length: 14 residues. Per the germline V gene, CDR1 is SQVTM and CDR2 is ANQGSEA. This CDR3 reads CSAADSSSGNTIYF. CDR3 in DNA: TGCAGCGCAGCAGACTCGAGCTCTGGAAACACCATATATTTT.